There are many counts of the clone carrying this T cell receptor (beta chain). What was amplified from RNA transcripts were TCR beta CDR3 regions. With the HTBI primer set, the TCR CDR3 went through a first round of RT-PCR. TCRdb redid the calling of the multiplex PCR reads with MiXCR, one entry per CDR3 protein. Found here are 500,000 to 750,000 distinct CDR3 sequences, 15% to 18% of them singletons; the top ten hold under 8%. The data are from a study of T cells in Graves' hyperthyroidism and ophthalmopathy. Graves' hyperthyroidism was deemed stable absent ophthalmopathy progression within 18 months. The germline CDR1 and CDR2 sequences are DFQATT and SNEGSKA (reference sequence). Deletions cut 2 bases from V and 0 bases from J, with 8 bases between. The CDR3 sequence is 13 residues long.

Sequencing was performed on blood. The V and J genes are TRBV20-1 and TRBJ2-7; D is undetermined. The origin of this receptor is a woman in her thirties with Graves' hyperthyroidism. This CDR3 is CSARIPTSYEQYF. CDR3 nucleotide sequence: TGCAGTGCTAGAATCCCTACCTCCTACGAGCAGTACTTC.